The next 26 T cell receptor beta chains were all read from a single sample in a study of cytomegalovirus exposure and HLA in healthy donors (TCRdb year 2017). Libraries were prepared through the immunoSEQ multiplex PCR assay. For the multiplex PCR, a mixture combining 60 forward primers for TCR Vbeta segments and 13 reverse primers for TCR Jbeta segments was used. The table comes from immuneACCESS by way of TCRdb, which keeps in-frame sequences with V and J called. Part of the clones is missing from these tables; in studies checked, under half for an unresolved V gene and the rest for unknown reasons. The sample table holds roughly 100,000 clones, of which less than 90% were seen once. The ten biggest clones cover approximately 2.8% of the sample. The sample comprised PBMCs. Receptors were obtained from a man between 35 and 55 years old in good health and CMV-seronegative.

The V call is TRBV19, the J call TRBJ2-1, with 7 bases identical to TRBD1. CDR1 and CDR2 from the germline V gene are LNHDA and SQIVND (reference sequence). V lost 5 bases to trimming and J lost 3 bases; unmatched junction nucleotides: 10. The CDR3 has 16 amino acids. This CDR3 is CASSGSRTGDYNEQFF. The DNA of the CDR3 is TGTGCCAGTAGTGGTTCCCGAACAGGGGACTACAATGAGCAGTTCTTC.

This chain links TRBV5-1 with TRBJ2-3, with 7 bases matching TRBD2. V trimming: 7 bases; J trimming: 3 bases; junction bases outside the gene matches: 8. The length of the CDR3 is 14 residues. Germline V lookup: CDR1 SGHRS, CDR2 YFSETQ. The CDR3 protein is CASLLNGGTDTQYF. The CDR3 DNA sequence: TGCGCCAGCCTGCTGAACGGGGGGACAGATACGCAGTATTTT.

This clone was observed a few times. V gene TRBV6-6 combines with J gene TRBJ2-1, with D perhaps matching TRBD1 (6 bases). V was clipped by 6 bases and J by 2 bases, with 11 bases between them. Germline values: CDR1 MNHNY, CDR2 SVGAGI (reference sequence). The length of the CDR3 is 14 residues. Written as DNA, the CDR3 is TGTGCCAGCAGGACACAGGGCGCCTACAATGAGCAGTTCTTC. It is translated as CASRTQGAYNEQFF.

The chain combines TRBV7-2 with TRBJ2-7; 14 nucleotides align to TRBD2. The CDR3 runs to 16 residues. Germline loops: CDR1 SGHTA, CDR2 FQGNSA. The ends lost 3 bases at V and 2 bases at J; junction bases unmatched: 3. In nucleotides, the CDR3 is TGTGCCAGCAGCTTTAGACTAGCGGGGGGGCCCTACGAGCAGTACTTC. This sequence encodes CASSFRLAGGPYEQYF. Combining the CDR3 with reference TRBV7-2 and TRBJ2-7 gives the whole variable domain GAGVSQSPSNKVTEKGKDVELRCDPISGHTALYWYRQSLGQGLEFLIYFQGNSAPDKSGLPSDRFSAERTGGSVSTLTIQRTQQEDSAVYLCASSFRLAGGPYEQYFGPGTRLTVT.

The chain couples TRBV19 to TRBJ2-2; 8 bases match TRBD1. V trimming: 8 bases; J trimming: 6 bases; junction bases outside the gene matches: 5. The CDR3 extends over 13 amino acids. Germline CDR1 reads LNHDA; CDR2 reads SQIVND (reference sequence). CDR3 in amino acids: CASRTGNAGELFF. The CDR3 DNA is TGTGCCAGTCGGACAGGGAATGCCGGGGAGCTGTTTTTT.

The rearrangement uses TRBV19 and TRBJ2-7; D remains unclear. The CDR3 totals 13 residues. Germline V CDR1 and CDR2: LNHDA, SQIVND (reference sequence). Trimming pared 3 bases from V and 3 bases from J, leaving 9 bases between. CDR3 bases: TGTGCCAGTAGTATCTTAAACGGCTACGAGCAGTACTTC. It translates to CASSILNGYEQYF.

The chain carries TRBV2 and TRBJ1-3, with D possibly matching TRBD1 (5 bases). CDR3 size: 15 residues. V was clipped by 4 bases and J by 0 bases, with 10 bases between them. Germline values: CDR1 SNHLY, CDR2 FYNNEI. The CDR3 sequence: CASSVGQYSGNTIYF. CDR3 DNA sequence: TGTGCCAGCAGTGTGGGGCAGTACTCTGGAAACACCATATATTTT. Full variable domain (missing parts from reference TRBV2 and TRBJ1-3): EPEVTQTPSHQVTQMGQEVILRCVPISNHLYFYWYRQILGQKVEFLVSFYNNEISEKSEIFDDQFSVERPDGSNFTLKIRSTKLEDSAMYFCASSVGQYSGNTIYFGEGSWLTVV.

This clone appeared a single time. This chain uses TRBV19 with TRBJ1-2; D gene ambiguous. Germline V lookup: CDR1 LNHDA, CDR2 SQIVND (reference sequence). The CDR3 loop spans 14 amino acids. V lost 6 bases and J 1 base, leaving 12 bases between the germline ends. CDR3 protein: CASSVDTVNYGYTF. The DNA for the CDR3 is TGTGCCAGTAGCGTTGACACCGTTAACTATGGCTACACCTTC.

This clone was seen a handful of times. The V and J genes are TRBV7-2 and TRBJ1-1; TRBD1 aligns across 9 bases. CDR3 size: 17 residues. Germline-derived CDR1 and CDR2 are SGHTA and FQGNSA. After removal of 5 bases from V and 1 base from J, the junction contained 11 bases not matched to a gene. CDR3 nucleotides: TGTGCCAGCAGCCCAAACAGGGGGCTTTTGGCGAACACTGAAGCTTTCTTT. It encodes CASSPNRGLLANTEAFF.

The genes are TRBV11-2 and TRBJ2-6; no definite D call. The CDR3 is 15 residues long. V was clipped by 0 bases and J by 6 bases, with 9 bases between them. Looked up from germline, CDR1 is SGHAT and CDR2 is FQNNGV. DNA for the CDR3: TGTGCCAGCAGCTTAGATAGTCTGGTGGCCAACGTCCTGACTTTC. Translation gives CASSLDSLVANVLTF.

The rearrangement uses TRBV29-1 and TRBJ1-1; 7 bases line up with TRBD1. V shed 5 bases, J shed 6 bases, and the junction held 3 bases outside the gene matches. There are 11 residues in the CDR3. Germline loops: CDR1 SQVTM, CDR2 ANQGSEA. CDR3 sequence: CSVRRGPEAFF. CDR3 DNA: TGCAGCGTTCGGAGGGGGCCTGAAGCTTTCTTT.

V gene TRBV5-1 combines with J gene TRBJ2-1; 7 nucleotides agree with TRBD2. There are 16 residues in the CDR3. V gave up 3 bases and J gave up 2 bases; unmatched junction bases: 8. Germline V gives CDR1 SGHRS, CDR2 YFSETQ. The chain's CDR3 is CASSWRGAGAYNEQFF. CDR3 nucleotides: TGCGCCAGCAGCTGGCGTGGGGCGGGGGCCTACAATGAGCAGTTCTTC. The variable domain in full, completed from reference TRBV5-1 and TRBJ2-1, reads KAGVTQTPRYLIKTRGQQVTLSCSPISGHRSVSWYQQTPGQGLQFLFEYFSETQRNKGNFPGRFSGRQFSNSRSEMNVSTLELGDSALYLCASSWRGAGAYNEQFFGPGTRLTVL.

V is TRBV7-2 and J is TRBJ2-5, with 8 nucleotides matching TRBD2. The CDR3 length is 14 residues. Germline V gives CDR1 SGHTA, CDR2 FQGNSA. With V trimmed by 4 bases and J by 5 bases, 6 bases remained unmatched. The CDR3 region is CASSYSGGGETQYF. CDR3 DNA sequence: TGTGCCAGCAGCTACAGCGGGGGAGGCGAGACCCAGTACTTC.

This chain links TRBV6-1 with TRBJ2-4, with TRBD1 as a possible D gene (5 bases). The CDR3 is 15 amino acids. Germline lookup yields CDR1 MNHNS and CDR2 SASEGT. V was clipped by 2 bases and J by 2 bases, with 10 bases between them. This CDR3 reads CASSEWAGTKNIQYF. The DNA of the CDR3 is TGTGCCAGCAGTGAATGGGCAGGGACCAAAAACATTCAGTACTTC.

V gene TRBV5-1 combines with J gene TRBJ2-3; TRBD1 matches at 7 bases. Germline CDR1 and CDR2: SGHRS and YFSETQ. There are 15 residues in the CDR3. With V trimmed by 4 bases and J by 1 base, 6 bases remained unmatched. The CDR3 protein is CASSPQGVGTDTQYF. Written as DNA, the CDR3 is TGCGCCAGCAGCCCCCAGGGGGTGGGCACAGATACGCAGTATTTT.

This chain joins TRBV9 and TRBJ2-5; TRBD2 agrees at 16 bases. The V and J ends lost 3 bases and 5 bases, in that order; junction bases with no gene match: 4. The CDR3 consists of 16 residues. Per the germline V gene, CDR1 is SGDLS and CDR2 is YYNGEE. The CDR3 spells CASSAGLAGGMETQYF. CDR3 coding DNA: TGTGCCAGCAGCGCGGGACTAGCGGGGGGGATGGAGACCCAGTACTTC.

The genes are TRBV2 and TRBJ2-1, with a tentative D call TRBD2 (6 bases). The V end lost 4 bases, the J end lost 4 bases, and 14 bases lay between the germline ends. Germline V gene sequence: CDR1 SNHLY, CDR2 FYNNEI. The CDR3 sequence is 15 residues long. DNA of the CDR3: TGTGCCAGCAGTGGGGAGGCTGAGGGGTACAATGAGCAGTTCTTC. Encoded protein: CASSGEAEGYNEQFF.

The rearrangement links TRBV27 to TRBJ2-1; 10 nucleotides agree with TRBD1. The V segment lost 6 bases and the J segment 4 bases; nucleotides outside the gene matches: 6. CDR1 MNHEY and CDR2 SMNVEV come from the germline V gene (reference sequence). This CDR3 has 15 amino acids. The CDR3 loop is CASSDPGQGYNEQFF. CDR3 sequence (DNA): TGTGCCAGCAGCGACCCGGGACAGGGGTACAATGAGCAGTTCTTC.

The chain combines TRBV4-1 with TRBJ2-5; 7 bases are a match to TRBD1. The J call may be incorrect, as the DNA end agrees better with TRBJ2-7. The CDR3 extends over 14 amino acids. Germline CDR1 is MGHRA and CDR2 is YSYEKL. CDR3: CASSARTGSYEQYF. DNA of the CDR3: TGCGCCAGCAGCGCTCGGACAGGTTCCTACGAGCAGTACTTC.

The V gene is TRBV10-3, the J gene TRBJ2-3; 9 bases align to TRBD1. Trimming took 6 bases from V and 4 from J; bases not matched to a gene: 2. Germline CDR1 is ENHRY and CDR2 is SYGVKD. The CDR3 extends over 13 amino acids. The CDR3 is CAISGTGSDTQYF. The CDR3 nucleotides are TGTGCCATCAGCGGGACAGGGTCAGATACGCAGTATTTT.

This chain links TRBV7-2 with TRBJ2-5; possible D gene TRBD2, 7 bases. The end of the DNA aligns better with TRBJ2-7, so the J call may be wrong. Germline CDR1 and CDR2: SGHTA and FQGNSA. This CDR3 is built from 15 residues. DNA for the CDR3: TGTGCCAGTGTTACACATCAGGGGCGGGGGTACGAGCAGTACTTC. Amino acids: CASVTHQGRGYEQYF.

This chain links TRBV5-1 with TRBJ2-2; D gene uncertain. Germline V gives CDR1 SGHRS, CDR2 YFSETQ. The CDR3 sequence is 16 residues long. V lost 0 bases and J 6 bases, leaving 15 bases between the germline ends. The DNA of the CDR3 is TGCGCCAGCAGCTTGGCCCTAAGTTTTTCGGCCGGGGAGCTGTTTTTT. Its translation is CASSLALSFSAGELFF.

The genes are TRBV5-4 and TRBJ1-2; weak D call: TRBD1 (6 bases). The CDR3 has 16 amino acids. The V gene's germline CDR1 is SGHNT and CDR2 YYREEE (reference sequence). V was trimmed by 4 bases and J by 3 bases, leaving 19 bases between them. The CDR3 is CASSRGRGDYYYGYTF. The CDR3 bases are TGTGCCAGCAGCCGAGGCAGGGGAGACTATTACTATGGCTACACCTTC.

DNA for the CDR3: TGTGCCAGCAGTTACGTGAGTCCTTCTACAGATACGCAGTATTTT. Translation gives CASSYVSPSTDTQYF. The rearrangement links TRBV6-5 to TRBJ2-3, with D unclear. Germline V gene lookup returns CDR1 MNHEY and CDR2 SVGAGI. The CDR3 consists of 15 residues. Trimming left V 2 bases short and J 3 bases short, with 12 bases between.

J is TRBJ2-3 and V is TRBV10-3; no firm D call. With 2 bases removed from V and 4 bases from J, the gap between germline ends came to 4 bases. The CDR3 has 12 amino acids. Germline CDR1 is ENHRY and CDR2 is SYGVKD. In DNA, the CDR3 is TGTGCCATCAGTGAGCCCGCAGATACGCAGTATTTT. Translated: CAISEPADTQYF.

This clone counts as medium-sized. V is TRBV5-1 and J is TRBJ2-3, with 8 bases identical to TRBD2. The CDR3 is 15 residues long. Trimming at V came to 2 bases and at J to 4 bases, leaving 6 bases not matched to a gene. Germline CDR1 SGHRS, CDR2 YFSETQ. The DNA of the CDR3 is TGCGCCAGCAGCTTAGCGGGGGTGTTTTCAGATACGCAGTATTTT. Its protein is CASSLAGVFSDTQYF.